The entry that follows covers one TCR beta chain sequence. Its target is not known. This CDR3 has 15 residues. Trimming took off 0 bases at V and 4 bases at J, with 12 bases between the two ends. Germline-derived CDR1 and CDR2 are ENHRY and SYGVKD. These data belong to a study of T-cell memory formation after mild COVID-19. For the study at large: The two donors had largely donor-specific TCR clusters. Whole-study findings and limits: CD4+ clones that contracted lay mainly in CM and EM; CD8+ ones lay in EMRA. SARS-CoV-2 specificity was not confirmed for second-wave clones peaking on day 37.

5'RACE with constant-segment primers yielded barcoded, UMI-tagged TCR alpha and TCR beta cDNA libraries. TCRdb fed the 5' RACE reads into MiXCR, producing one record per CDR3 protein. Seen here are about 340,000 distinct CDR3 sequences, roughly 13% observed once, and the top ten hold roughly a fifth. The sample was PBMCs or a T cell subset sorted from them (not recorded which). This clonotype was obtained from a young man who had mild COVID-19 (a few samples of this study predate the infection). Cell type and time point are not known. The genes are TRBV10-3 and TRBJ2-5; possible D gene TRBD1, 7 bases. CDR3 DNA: TGTGCCATCAGTGAGTCAAGACAGGGAGGAGAGACCCAGTACTTC. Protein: CAISESRQGGETQYF.